Listed below are T cell receptor beta chains from one sample, sequenced in a study of T cell responses to AZD1222 COVID-19 vaccine. Method: immunoSEQ multiplex PCR; TCRdb's copy keeps in-frame clones and lacks some. The data show over 150,000 clones, roughly 90% seen once. The input for sequencing was peripheral blood, taken on day 0 of AZD1222 vaccination. All receptors derive from an adult in good health. CDR3s include the opening cysteine and the closing phenylalanine or tryptophan. A D gene is named only where the DNA matches it firmly. Size is stated for part of the rows, as once, few or many counts, or as a class when the clone is expanded.

clone size	D gene	J gene	V gene	CDR3 protein	CDR3 DNA
once	TRBD2	TRBJ2-3	TRBV11-3	CASSLDTSALGDTQYF	TGTGCCAGCAGCTTAGATACTAGCGCACTGGGAGATACGCAGTATTTT
.	.	TRBJ1-1	TRBV7-9	CASSLHGGHTEAFF	TGTGCCAGCAGCTTACACGGTGGACACACTGAAGCTTTCTTT
.	.	TRBJ2-7	TRBV11-2	CASSLTYQGNPYEQYF	TGTGCCAGCAGCTTAACATATCAGGGGAATCCCTACGAGCAGTACTTC
.	.	TRBJ2-7	TRBV28	CASNWAGSGRLYEQYF	TGTGCCAGCAATTGGGCGGGGTCAGGGCGTCTCTACGAGCAGTACTTC
once	.	TRBJ2-5	TRBV6-2/TRBV6-3	CASSPRVQETQYF	TGTGCCAGCAGTCCCCGGGTCCAAGAGACCCAGTACTTC
.	TRBD2	TRBJ2-3	TRBV30	CAWRGLAGGGSTDTQYF	TGTGCCTGGAGGGGACTAGCGGGAGGGGGTAGCACAGATACGCAGTATTTT
.	.	TRBJ2-1	TRBV6-6	CASSLGGGYDEQFF	TGTGCCAGCAGTTTAGGCGGCGGGTACGATGAGCAGTTCTTC
many	TRBD2	TRBJ2-2	TRBV5-1	CASSFPAGLAGGRPGELFF	TGCGCCAGCAGCTTCCCTGCGGGACTAGCGGGAGGTCGGCCCGGGGAGCTGTTTTTT
.	.	TRBJ1-5	TRBV5-1	CASSLGVGGNQPQHF	TGCGCCAGCAGCTTGGGGGTTGGGGGCAATCAGCCCCAGCATTTT
.	.	TRBJ2-7	TRBV18	CASSEQPGDEQYF	TGTGCCAGCTCAGAACAACCGGGGGACGAGCAGTACTTC
.	.	TRBJ1-5	TRBV28	CASSLSGSNQPQHF	TGTGCCAGCAGTTTATCAGGTAGCAATCAGCCCCAGCATTTT
once	.	TRBJ1-4	TRBV30	CAWSALGNEKLFF	TGTGCCTGGAGTGCTCTGGGGAATGAAAAACTGTTTTTT
.	TRBD2	TRBJ2-3	TRBV10-3	CATQAGGVPDTQYF	TGTGCCACCCAAGCGGGAGGGGTCCCAGATACGCAGTATTTT
.	TRBD2	TRBJ2-3	TRBV5-1	CASSLAILADGADTQYF	TGCGCCAGCAGCTTGGCCATACTAGCGGATGGGGCAGATACGCAGTATTTT
.	.	TRBJ1-4	TRBV5-1	CASSLAGPRGGNEKLFF	TGCGCCAGCAGCTTGGCGGGGCCGCGTGGGGGTAATGAAAAACTGTTTTTT
.	.	TRBJ1-5	TRBV9	CASSAVDSNQPQHF	TGTGCCAGCAGCGCCGTAGATAGCAATCAGCCCCAGCATTTT
.	.	TRBJ2-5	TRBV10-2	CASSEMRPPQETQYF	TGCGCCAGCAGTGAAATGCGGCCTCCACAAGAGACCCAGTACTTC
.	.	TRBJ1-5	TRBV10-1	CASTAGPQPQHF	TGCGCCAGCACGGCGGGTCCTCAGCCCCAGCATTTT
.	.	TRBJ1-2	TRBV27	CASSALQESYYGYTF	TGTGCCAGCAGTGCCTTACAAGAATCCTACTATGGCTACACCTTC
.	.	TRBJ2-1	TRBV30	CAWSTGPNEQFF	TGTGCCTGGTCCACAGGGCCCAATGAGCAGTTCTTC
.	TRBD2	TRBJ2-5	TRBV7-2	CASSSGGAGETQYF	TGTGCCAGCTCTAGCGGGGGGGCCGGGGAGACCCAGTACTTC
.	TRBD1	TRBJ1-2	TRBV6-5	CASRDSGQGVYGYTF	TGTGCCAGCAGGGACTCGGGACAGGGGGTCTATGGCTACACCTTC
.	.	TRBJ2-7	TRBV18	CASSPMDLYEQYF	TGTGCCAGCTCACCAATGGACCTCTACGAGCAGTACTTC
once	.	TRBJ1-2	TRBV6-5	CASNNLETGGYTF	TGTGCCAGCAATAACTTGGAGACAGGAGGCTACACCTTC
.	.	TRBJ1-4	TRBV7-2	CASSWGGTNEKLFF	TGTGCCAGCAGCTGGGGTGGAACTAATGAAAAACTGTTTTTT
once	.	TRBJ1-2	TRBV6-6	CASTLSGVANYGYTF	TGTGCCAGCACCCTCTCCGGGGTAGCTAACTATGGCTACACCTTC
.	TRBD1	TRBJ2-7	TRBV18	CASSPFRTGGTYEQYF	TGTGCCAGCTCACCGTTTCGGACAGGGGGGACCTACGAGCAGTACTTC
.	.	TRBJ1-1	TRBV19	CASSGFQSSNTEAFF	TGTGCCAGTAGTGGGTTTCAGAGCTCGAACACTGAAGCTTTCTTT
.	.	TRBJ1-2	TRBV5-6	CASSGVGRSGLVYGYTF	TGTGCCAGCAGCGGGGTGGGGCGGTCGGGACTGGTCTATGGCTACACCTTC
.	TRBD1	TRBJ1-1	TRBV30	CAWSRLPDRAEAFF	TGTGCCTGGAGTAGGCTGCCCGACAGGGCGGAAGCTTTCTTT
.	.	TRBJ1-1	TRBV18	CASSPPVYPGNTEAFF	TGTGCCAGCTCACCACCGGTATATCCCGGGAACACTGAAGCTTTCTTT
.	.	TRBJ2-1	TRBV7-9	CASSFGLDEQFF	TGTGCCAGCAGCTTTGGGCTAGATGAGCAGTTCTTC
.	.	TRBJ1-5	TRBV4-1	CASSPITSNQPQHF	TGCGCCAGCAGCCCGATAACAAGCAATCAGCCCCAGCATTTT
few	TRBD1	TRBJ2-2	TRBV7-9	CASSLSDRGPRELFF	TGTGCCAGCAGCCTATCCGACAGGGGCCCCCGGGAGCTGTTTTTT
.	TRBD1	TRBJ1-2	TRBV6-5	CASSPTGNYGYTF	TGTGCCAGCAGTCCGACAGGGAACTATGGCTACACCTTC
once	.	TRBJ1-3	TRBV15	CATSIRFSGNTIYF	TGTGCCACCAGCATCAGGTTCTCTGGAAACACCATATATTTT
.	.	TRBJ1-1	TRBV12-3/TRBV12-4	CASAGLLAEAFF	TGTGCCAGCGCAGGACTGCTAGCTGAAGCTTTCTTT
.	TRBD1	TRBJ2-1	TRBV7-3	CASSTTGDNEQFF	TGTGCCAGCAGCACGACAGGGGACAATGAGCAGTTCTTC
.	TRBD2	TRBJ2-7	TRBV4-3	CASSPWTSGETYEQYF	TGCGCCAGCAGCCCCTGGACTAGCGGCGAGACCTACGAGCAGTACTTC
few	TRBD1	TRBJ1-1	TRBV2	CASTLTGGTEAFF	TGTGCCAGCACCTTGACAGGGGGCACTGAAGCTTTCTTT
.	TRBD2	TRBJ2-3	TRBV9	CASGASGTDTQYF	TGTGCCAGCGGGGCTAGCGGTACAGATACGCAGTATTTT
.	TRBD1	TRBJ1-4	TRBV5-1	CASSKDRANEKLFF	TGCGCCAGCAGCAAGGACAGGGCTAATGAAAAACTGTTTTTT